The 8 T cell receptor beta chains presented below share a single source sample, sequenced in a study of blood T cell repertoires in COVID-19 (TCRdb year 2020). The library was obtained by the immunoSEQ multiplex PCR assay. As stored in TCRdb, this immuneACCESS dataset retains in-frame rearrangements with V and J assigned. A fraction of the clones does not appear; measured against another copy, unresolved V genes explain less than half of the discrepancy, and the remainder lacks a known reason. For this sample the table gives some 170,000 clones, of which roughly 87% were detected only once. The top ten constitute 8.4% of the sample. Sequencing used peripheral blood. The receptors were gathered from a woman aged 70 to 79 with acute or convalescent COVID-19.

This rearrangement joins TRBV7-2 to TRBJ1-1; the D is unclear. V shed 1 base and J shed 1 base, with 4 bases lying between them. Germline assignment: CDR1 SGHTA and CDR2 FQGNSA. The CDR3 contains 13 residues. The DNA of the CDR3 is TGTGCCAGCAGCTTAGAGCGGAACACTGAAGCTTTCTTT. Translating gives CASSLERNTEAFF.

The V call is TRBV6-2 or TRBV6-3, the J call TRBJ2-5; D is possibly TRBD1 (6 bases). Germline values: CDR1 MNHEY, CDR2 SVGEGT. Between the trimmed V and J ends, which lost 4 bases and 5 bases, there was a span of 23 bases. The length of the CDR3 is 17 residues. The CDR3, as DNA: TGTGCCAGCAGTTCCAGAATAAAAAAAGGGGGAGTGGAGACCCAGTACTTC. It encodes CASSSRIKKGGVETQYF.

This chain uses TRBV2 with TRBJ2-7, with 11 bases fitting TRBD2. This CDR3 spans 14 amino acids. CDR1 and CDR2 from the germline V gene are SNHLY and FYNNEI. With 4 bases clipped from V and 4 bases from J, the junction kept 3 bases outside the gene matches. CDR3 nucleotide sequence: TGTGCCAGCAGTGGACTAGCGGGGCTGTACGAGCAGTACTTC. Protein product: CASSGLAGLYEQYF. The entire variable domain, with the rest obtained from reference TRBV2 and TRBJ2-7, is as follows: EPEVTQTPSHQVTQMGQEVILRCVPISNHLYFYWYRQILGQKVEFLVSFYNNEISEKSEIFDDQFSVERPDGSNFTLKIRSTKLEDSAMYFCASSGLAGLYEQYFGPGTRLTVT.

The chain employs TRBV18 and TRBJ1-5; D is possibly TRBD1 (6 bases). V gave up 6 bases and J gave up 0 bases, with 15 bases separating them. Looked up from germline, CDR1 is KGHSH and CDR2 is LQKENI. The CDR3 has 16 residues. In nucleotides, the CDR3 is TGTGCCAGCTCTCTTACAGGGCAGGATAGCAATCAGCCCCAGCATTTT. Its protein is CASSLTGQDSNQPQHF. The full variable domain, with the rest looked up from reference TRBV18 and TRBJ1-5, is NAGVMQNPRHLVRRRGQEARLRCSPMKGHSHVYWYRQLPEEGLKFMVYLQKENIIDESGMPKERFSAEFPKEGPSILRIQQVVRGDSAAYFCASSLTGQDSNQPQHFGDGTRLSIL.

This clone has a handful of counts. V is TRBV19 and J is TRBJ1-5, with D uncertain. The V gene lost 3 bases and the J gene lost 0 bases, with 6 bases spanning the gap. The CDR3 length is 14 residues. Germline CDR1 reads LNHDA; CDR2 reads SQIVND (reference sequence). The CDR3 region has the DNA TGTGCCAGTAGTATCAGTCATAGCAATCAGCCCCAGCATTTT. Its translation is CASSISHSNQPQHF.

This rearrangement joins TRBV6-5 to TRBJ1-1; D is possibly TRBD1 (6 bases). Germline loops: CDR1 MNHEY, CDR2 SVGAGI. CDR3 length: 12 amino acids. V gave up 8 bases and J gave up 5 bases, with 12 bases separating them. The CDR3 sequence is CASGFDRTEAFF. CDR3 nucleotides: TGTGCCAGCGGTTTCGACAGGACTGAAGCTTTCTTT.

The V and J genes are TRBV19 and TRBJ2-2, with 7 bases fitting TRBD1. The CDR3 covers 16 residues. Germline trimming cut 1 base from V and 6 bases from J; bases unmatched to any gene: 8. The germline CDR1 and CDR2 sequences are LNHDA and SQIVND (reference sequence). CDR3 DNA: TGTGCCAGTAGTATAGGAGACAGGGCCCTGTCCGGGGAGCTGTTTTTT. It translates to CASSIGDRALSGELFF. Full variable domain (remainder filled in from reference TRBV19 and TRBJ2-2): DGGITQSPKYLFRKEGQNVTLSCEQNLNHDAMYWYRQDPGQGLRLIYYSQIVNDFQKGDIAEGYSVSREKKESFPLTVTSAQKNPTAFYLCASSIGDRALSGELFFGEGSRLTVL.

The V call is TRBV9, the J call TRBJ2-7, with 7 bases matching TRBD2. The junction had 17 bases not matched to a gene; V was cut back by 3 bases and J by 5 bases. Germline CDR1 and CDR2: SGDLS and YYNGEE. The CDR3 has 17 amino acids. This chain's CDR3 is CASSARGGSGLFNEQYF. CDR3 coding DNA: TGTGCCAGCAGCGCGAGGGGAGGTAGCGGGTTGTTCAACGAGCAGTACTTC.